This T cell receptor (beta chain) was documented in a study of beta chain features in type 1 diabetes. Study in general: The examined sorted cells totaled approximately 110 million across samples. Study-wide results and caveats: Comparison showed that naive, central memory and Treg TCRB repertoires appeared more similar among patients than among healthy donors. There was a moderate but significant shortening of TCRB CDR3s in all four CD4+ subsets of Type 1 diabetes patients.

The CDR3 loop spans 14 amino acids. The germline gives CDR1 MNHEY, CDR2 SMNVEV (reference sequence). After removal of 6 bases from V and 1 base from J, the junction contained 3 bases not matched to a gene. This clone turned up a few times. Its target is not known. Expressed TCRB transcripts were sequenced after all isolated RNA was converted to cDNA. Sequencing was performed with immunoSEQ multiplex PCR; in TCRdb, only in-frame clones are kept and a portion is missing. The sample records around 100,000 clones, over 25% being singletons. The V call is TRBV27, the J call TRBJ1-1; 9 bases map to TRBD1. The sequence was collected from a woman under 30 with type 1 diabetes. Sequenced material: central memory CD4+ T cells from blood. The CDR3 protein is CASRWTGANTEAFF. The CDR3 DNA sequence: TGTGCCAGCAGGTGGACAGGGGCGAACACTGAAGCTTTCTTT.